The 11 T cell receptor beta chains below all came from one sample that was sequenced in a study of cytomegalovirus exposure and HLA in healthy donors. Here immunoSEQ multiplex PCR was the method, and the copy in TCRdb shows in-frame clones only, minus some. The table has 150,000 to 200,000 clones, 85% seen once. The sample was PBMCs. The receptors here all came from a man between 18 and 29 years old in good health and CMV-seropositive.

The chain combines TRBV7-7 with TRBJ2-5, with a weak D call TRBD1 (6 bases). CDR3 size: 15 residues. The V gene lost 1 base and the J gene lost 2 bases, with 11 bases spanning the gap. CDR1 SSHAT and CDR2 FNYEAQ come from the germline V gene (reference sequence). The CDR3 nucleotides read TGTGCCAGCAGCTTAGAGACAGGAAGGCAAGAGACCCAGTACTTC. Protein: CASSLETGRQETQYF.

The V call is TRBV7-3, the J call TRBJ1-2; 8 bases line up with TRBD1. V lost 5 bases and J lost 3; bases outside the gene matches: 8. The CDR3 loop spans 15 amino acids. CDR1 is SGHTA, CDR2 FQGTGA, per germline. The CDR3 DNA reads as TGTGCCAGCAGCCCCCAGGGGGCTCAGGACTATGGCTACACCTTC. Translation gives CASSPQGAQDYGYTF.

This clone has only one observation. This chain uses TRBV28 with TRBJ2-5, with D perhaps TRBD2 (5 bases). Germline loops: CDR1 MDHEN, CDR2 SYDVKM. V dropped 8 bases and J dropped 5 bases, with 12 bases sitting between them. The CDR3 covers 12 residues. As DNA, the CDR3 is TGTGCCAGCGCGGTGCGGGTGGAGACCCAGTACTTC. Translated: CASAVRVETQYF.

The J gene is TRBJ1-2, the V gene TRBV4-1, with TRBD1 matching over 8 bases. The CDR3 extends over 14 amino acids. The V gene's germline CDR1 is MGHRA and CDR2 YSYEKL. Trimming cost V 2 bases and J 7 bases; bases outside gene matches: 6. The CDR3 DNA sequence: TGCGCCAGCAGCCAACCAGGGACAGGCCCTGGCTACACCTTC. It encodes CASSQPGTGPGYTF.

The chain is built from TRBV20-1 and TRBJ1-1, with D uncertain. The germline gives CDR1 DFQATT, CDR2 SNEGSKA (reference sequence). Trimming took 6 bases from V and 11 from J, leaving 16 bases between them. The CDR3 extends over 11 amino acids. CDR3 sequence: CSARGSPGAFF. The CDR3 DNA reads as TGCAGTGCCCGTGGGAGTCCTGGCGCTTTCTTT.

The V gene is TRBV19, the J gene TRBJ1-5; TRBD1 might be the D (6 bases). Germline V gives CDR1 LNHDA, CDR2 SQIVND (reference sequence). This CDR3 spans 13 amino acids. Trimming left V 2 bases short and J 11 bases short, with 13 bases between. The CDR3 bases are TGTGCCAGTAGTATAACAGGGAGAGGGGCCCAGCATTTT. The encoded protein is CASSITGRGAQHF.

The rearrangement uses TRBV6-1 and TRBJ1-5; D ambiguous. Deletions cut 1 base from V and 7 bases from J, with 14 bases between. The germline gives CDR1 MNHNS, CDR2 SASEGT. The CDR3 covers 15 residues. CDR3 sequence: CASSEGGWTGQPQHF. The CDR3 DNA is TGTGCCAGCAGTGAAGGGGGATGGACGGGACAGCCCCAGCATTTT.

The chain uses TRBV9 and TRBJ2-7; no definite D call. Germline loops: CDR1 SGDLS, CDR2 YYNGEE. With 3 bases removed from V and 0 bases from J, the gap between germline ends came to 10 bases. This CDR3 comprises 14 residues. CDR3 in DNA: TGTGCCAGCAGCGCTCGTACTGGCTCCTACGAGCAGTACTTC. As protein: CASSARTGSYEQYF.

CDR3 in amino acids: CASSLSRLAETQYF. The DNA for the CDR3 is TGTGCCAGCAGCTTATCTCGACTAGCGGAGACGCAGTACTTC. The V and J genes are TRBV7-2 and TRBJ2-7; 9 nucleotides align to TRBD2. CDR1 is SGHTA and CDR2 is FQGNSA in the germline V gene. Trimming at V came to 2 bases and at J to 9 bases, leaving 8 bases not matched to a gene. The CDR3 spans 14 residues.

The V call is TRBV6-6, the J call TRBJ1-5; D not certain. The V end was cut by 2 bases, the J end by 6 bases, with 8 bases between. The CDR3 runs 13 residues. Germline V gives CDR1 MNHNY, CDR2 SVGAGI (reference sequence). In DNA, the CDR3 is TGTGCCAGCAGTTACGGTGGCGGTCAGCCCCAGCATTTT. Translating gives CASSYGGGQPQHF.

This clone was seen only once. V usage is TRBV25-1 and J usage is TRBJ2-5; 9 nucleotides align to TRBD1. The CDR3 loop spans 13 amino acids. After removal of 6 bases from V and 5 bases from J, the junction contained 4 bases not matched to a gene. Germline CDR1 reads MGHDK; CDR2 reads SYGVNS. In DNA form, the CDR3 reads TGTGCCAGCAGGGGACAGGGCAAGGAGACCCAGTACTTC. This encodes CASRGQGKETQYF.